This entry describes one T cell receptor (beta chain). What antigen it recognizes has not been identified. No much larger clone is present one base from it, and per-base qualities are unavailable. This record comes from a study of blood T cell repertoires in COVID-19 (dated by TCRdb to 2020 to 2021). With respect to the entire study: Collaborator samples came from the United States, Italy and Spain and covered acute and convalescent phases of COVID-19. The material from the prospective study consisted of cDNA or gDNA derived from T cells, B-cell-depleted T cells, or PBMCs. Deeply sampled blood TCRbeta repertoires from subjects exposed to, actively infected with, or recovered from COVID-19 were included in the dataset. The repertoires were made available in a free public database intended to serve as a resource for research on the immune response to SARS-CoV-2. Samples came from the ongoing ImmuneRACE study (first 160 participants) plus 1,254 subjects from 6 global collaborators. Nearly every sample came with metadata listing a de-identified subject ID, COVID-19 status, age in years and sex. Where available, HLA class I and class II types were taken from metadata supplied by the sample provider and were not determined by assay-based typing.

Results the study describes overall, beyond this receptor: Clinical and demographic metadata were provided uncurated, with the amount varying by source and participant.

TCRbeta CDR3 regions were amplified from genomic DNA using the immunoSEQ Assay, a bias-controlled multiplex PCR. In the authors' own workflow: Within the assay, amplification of reference gene primers was used to estimate how many nucleated cells each sample contained. To quantify the absolute abundance of each unique TCRbeta CDR3 rearrangement, sequence reads were collapsed and filtered. For each sample, productive Simpson clonality was calculated as the square root of Simpson's diversity index across productive rearrangements. The table was pulled from immuneACCESS by TCRdb, which kept in-frame rearrangements only. Such tables lose some clones; where checked, under half of the loss comes from unresolved V genes, and the rest has no known cause. The V and J calls and clone size come from that table; D and trimming were worked out from the DNA. Recorded for this sample are tens of thousands of clones; about 85% of them occurred a single time. In total, the top ten clones hold about 23% of the sample.

V is shortened by 5 bases, J by 0 bases, and the region joining them spans 10 bases. CDR1 and CDR2 are read off the germline V gene as SGHAT and FQNNGV. The CDR3 has 15 amino acids, counting the end cysteine and phenylalanine. Here the CDR3 DNA is all that survives: 45 bases in frame from base 1. Each collaborating institution followed its own protocols to collect whole blood in K2EDTA tubes. For TCRbeta analysis, collaborators shipped samples in one of three forms: frozen whole blood, isolated PBMCs, or DNA extracted from either of those sample types. The receptor was derived from an elderly man with active or convalescent COVID-19. This receptor chain uses TRBV11-2 and TRBJ1-4, with TRBD1 perhaps the D gene, on 5 matching bases. The sequenced sample was peripheral blood. The CDR3 amino acid sequence is: CASSPMTATNEKLFF. The DNA sequence follows: TGTGCCAGCAGCCCAATGACAGCAACTAATGAAAAACTGTTTTTT. Reference TRBV11-2 and TRBJ1-4 proteins supply the regions before and after the CDR3; the full variable domain is: EAGVAQSPRYKIIEKRQSVAFWCNPISGHATLYWYQQILGQGPKLLIQFQNNGVVDDSQLPKDRFSAERLKGVDSTLKIQPAKLEDSAVYLCASSPMTATNEKLFFGSGTQLSVL.